Many counts were recorded for the clone carrying this T cell receptor (beta chain). The data are from a study of T cells in Graves' hyperthyroidism and ophthalmopathy. Newly diagnosed hyperthyroidism, duration under 2 months, in patients aged 18 to 65. TCR beta CDR3 regions were amplified from RNA transcripts. Carried out on the TCR CDR3, a first-round RT-PCR used the HTBI primer set. From the multiplex PCR reads, TCRdb called clonotypes with MiXCR, one entry per CDR3 protein. The sample shows about 400,000 distinct CDR3 sequences, around 14% of them seen only once. The sample comprised blood. The sequence came from a woman younger than 30 with Graves' hyperthyroidism that later progressed to Graves' ophthalmopathy.

The CDR3 DNA follows: TGTGCCAGCAGCCTATACCCTGCCGAGCAGTACTTC. This translates into CASSLYPAEQYF. This chain connects TRBV12-3 or TRBV12-4 to TRBJ2-7, with D hard to call. The CDR3 extends over 12 amino acids. With 6 bases removed from V and 6 bases from J, the gap between germline ends came to 12 bases.